This TCR beta chain came from a study of T cells after yellow fever vaccination. Study information: SMART-Seq v4 Ultra Low Input handled preparation of low-cell-number fractions.

On this clonotype itself: No antigen is known for it.

The V and J ends lost 0 bases and 8 bases, in that order; junction bases with no gene match: 5. CDR1 and CDR2 (germline): SGHRS, YFSETQ. The CDR3 totals 14 residues. Findings and caveats of the study: Although most clonotypes did not, a small share appeared in both CD4 and CD8 compartments. Researchers report a weaker secondary response that nonetheless peaked faster, day 5 versus 15.

From the 5' RACE reads, TCRdb called clonotypes with MiXCR, one entry per CDR3 protein. The repertoire holds some 670,000 distinct CDR3 sequences, with around 12% as singletons. The chain links TRBV5-1 to TRBJ2-1, with TRBD1 matching over 7 bases. The sample here was PBMCs, taken on the day of the yellow fever booster vaccination. This TCR was sampled from a man aged 25-45 years who received the YFV17D yellow fever vaccine. The CDR3 sequence is CASSLGQGVDEQFF. In DNA form, the CDR3 reads TGCGCCAGCAGCTTGGGACAGGGAGTGGATGAGCAGTTCTTC.